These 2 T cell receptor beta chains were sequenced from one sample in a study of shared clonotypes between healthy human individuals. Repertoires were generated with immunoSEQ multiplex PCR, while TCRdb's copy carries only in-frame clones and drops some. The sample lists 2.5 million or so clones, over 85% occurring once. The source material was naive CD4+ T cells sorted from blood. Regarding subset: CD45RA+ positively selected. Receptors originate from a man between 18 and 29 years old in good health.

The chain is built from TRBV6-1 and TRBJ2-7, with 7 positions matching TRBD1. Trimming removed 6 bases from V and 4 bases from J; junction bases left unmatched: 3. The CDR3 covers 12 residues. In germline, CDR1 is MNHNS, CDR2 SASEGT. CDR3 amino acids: CASRETGYEQYF. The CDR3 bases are TGTGCCAGCAGGGAGACAGGGTACGAGCAGTACTTC.

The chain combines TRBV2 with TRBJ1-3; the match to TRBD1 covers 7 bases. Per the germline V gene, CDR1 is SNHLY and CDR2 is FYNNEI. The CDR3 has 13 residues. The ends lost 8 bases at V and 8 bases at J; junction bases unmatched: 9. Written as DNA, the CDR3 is TGTGCCAGCCTGGACAGGTGGAGAGACACCATATATTTT. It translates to CASLDRWRDTIYF.